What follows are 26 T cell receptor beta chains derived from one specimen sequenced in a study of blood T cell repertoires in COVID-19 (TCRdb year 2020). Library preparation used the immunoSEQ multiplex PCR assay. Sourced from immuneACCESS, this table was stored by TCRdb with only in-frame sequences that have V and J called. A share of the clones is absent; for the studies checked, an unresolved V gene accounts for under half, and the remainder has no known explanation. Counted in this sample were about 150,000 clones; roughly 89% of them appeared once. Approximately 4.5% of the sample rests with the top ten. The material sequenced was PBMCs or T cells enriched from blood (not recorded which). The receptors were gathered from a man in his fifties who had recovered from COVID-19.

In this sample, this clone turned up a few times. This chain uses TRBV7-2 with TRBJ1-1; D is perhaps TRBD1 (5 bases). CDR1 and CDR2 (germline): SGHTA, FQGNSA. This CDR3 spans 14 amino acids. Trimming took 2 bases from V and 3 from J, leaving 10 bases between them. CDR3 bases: TGTGCCAGCAGCTTATCAGGGTCCCACACTGAAGCTTTCTTT. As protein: CASSLSGSHTEAFF.

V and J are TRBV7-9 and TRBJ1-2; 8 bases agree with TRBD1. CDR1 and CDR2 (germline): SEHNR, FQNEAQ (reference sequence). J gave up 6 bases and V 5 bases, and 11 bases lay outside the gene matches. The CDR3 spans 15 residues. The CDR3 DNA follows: TGTGCCAGCAGCCCCAGGCGCCAGGGGGCGGATGGCTACACCTTC. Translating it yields CASSPRRQGADGYTF.

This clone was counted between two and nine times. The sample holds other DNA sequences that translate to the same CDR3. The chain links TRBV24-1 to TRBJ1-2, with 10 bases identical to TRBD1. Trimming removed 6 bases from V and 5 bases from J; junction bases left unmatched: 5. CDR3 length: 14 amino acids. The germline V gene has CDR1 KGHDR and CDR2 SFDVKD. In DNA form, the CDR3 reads TGTGCCACCAGTCCAAGACAGGGGGCGTATGGCTACACCTTC. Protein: CATSPRQGAYGYTF.

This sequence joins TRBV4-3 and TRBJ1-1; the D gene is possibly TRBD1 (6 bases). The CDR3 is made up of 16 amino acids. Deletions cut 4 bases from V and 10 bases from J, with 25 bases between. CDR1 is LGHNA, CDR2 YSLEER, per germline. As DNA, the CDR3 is TGCGCCAGCAGCCTAACCACGAGGGGGGGCGCGGAAAGAGCTTTCTTT. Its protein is CASSLTTRGGAERAFF.

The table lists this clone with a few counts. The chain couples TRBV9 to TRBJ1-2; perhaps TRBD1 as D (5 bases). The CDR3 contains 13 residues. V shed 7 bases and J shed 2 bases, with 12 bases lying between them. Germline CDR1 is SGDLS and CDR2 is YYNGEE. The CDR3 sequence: CASLGGANYGYTF. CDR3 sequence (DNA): TGTGCCAGCCTAGGAGGGGCAAACTATGGCTACACCTTC.

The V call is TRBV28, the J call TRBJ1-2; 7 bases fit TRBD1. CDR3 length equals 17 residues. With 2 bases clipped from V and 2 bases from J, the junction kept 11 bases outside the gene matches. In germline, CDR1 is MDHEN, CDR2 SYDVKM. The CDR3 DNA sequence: TGTGCCAGCAGTTTAAATCAAGGGGGCCATGGGAACTATGGCTACACCTTC. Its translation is CASSLNQGGHGNYGYTF.

The CDR3 region has the DNA TGTGCCACCAGCAGAGACGACAGGGGGCTGAAGAAACATGGAAACACCATATATTTT. Its protein product is CATSRDDRGLKKHGNTIYF. The chain has TRBV15 and TRBJ1-3; 10 positions match TRBD1. The CDR3 loop spans 19 amino acids. From germline, CDR1 is LNHNV and CDR2 YYDKDF (reference sequence). After removal of 0 bases from V and 3 bases from J, the junction contained 11 bases not matched to a gene.

CDR3 region: CASSVPGSDTQYF. CDR3 nucleotides: TGTGCCAGTAGCGTCCCAGGGTCAGATACGCAGTATTTT. V gene TRBV19 combines with J gene TRBJ2-3, with D perhaps TRBD1 (5 bases). Trimming cost V 6 bases and J 4 bases, with 11 bases left between them. The CDR3 runs to 13 residues. Germline V lookup: CDR1 LNHDA, CDR2 SQIVND (reference sequence).

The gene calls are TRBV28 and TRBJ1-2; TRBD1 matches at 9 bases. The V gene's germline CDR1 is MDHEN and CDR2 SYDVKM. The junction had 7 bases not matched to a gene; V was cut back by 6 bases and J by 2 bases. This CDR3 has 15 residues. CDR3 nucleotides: TGTGCCAGCAGCAGGGTGGGGACAGGGAACTATGGCTACACCTTC. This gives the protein CASSRVGTGNYGYTF.

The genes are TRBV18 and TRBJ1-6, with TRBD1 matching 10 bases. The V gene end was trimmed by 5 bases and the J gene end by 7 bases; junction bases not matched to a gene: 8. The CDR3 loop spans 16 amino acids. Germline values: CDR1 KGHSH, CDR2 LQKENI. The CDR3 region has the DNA TGTGCCAGCTCATCTGGACAGGGGGGGATAAATTCACCCCTCCACTTT. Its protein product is CASSSGQGGINSPLHF.

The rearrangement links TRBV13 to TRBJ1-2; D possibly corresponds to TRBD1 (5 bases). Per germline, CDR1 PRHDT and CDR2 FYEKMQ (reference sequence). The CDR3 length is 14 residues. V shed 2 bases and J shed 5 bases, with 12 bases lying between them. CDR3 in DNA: TGTGCCAGCAGCTTACAATTGCAGGGTTATGGCTACACCTTC. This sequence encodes CASSLQLQGYGYTF.

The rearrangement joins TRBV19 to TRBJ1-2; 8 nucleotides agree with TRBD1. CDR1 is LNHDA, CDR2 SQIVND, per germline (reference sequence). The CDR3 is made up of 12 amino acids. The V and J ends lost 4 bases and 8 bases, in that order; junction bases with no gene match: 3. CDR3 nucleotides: TGTGCCAGTAGTACAGGGGGCGGAGGCTACACCTTC. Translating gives CASSTGGGGYTF.

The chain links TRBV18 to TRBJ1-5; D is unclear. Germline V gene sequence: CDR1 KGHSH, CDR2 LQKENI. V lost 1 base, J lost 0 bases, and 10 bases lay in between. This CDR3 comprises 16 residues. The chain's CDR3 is CASSPRTGNSNQPQHF. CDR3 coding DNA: TGTGCCAGCTCACCACGGACGGGAAATAGCAATCAGCCCCAGCATTTT.

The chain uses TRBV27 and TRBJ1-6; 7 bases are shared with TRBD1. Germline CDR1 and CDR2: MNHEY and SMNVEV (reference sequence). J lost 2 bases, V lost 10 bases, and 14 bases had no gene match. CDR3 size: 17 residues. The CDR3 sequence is CATKLQGGAPYNSPLHF. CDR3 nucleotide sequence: TGTGCCACCAAACTCCAAGGGGGCGCCCCCTATAATTCACCCCTCCACTTT.

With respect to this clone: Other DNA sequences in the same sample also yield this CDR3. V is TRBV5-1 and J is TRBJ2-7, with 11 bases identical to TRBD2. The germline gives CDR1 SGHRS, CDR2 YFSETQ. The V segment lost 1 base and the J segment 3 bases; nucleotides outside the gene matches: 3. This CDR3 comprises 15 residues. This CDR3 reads CASSLTSGGNYEQYF. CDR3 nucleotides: TGCGCCAGCAGCTTGACTAGCGGGGGAAACTACGAGCAGTACTTC.

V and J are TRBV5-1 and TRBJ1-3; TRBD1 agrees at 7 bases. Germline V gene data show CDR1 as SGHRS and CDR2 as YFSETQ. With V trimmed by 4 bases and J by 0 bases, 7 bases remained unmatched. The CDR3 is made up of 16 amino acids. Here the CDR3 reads CASSPGQRNSGNTIYF. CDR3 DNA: TGCGCCAGCAGCCCGGGACAGAGGAACTCTGGAAACACCATATATTTT.

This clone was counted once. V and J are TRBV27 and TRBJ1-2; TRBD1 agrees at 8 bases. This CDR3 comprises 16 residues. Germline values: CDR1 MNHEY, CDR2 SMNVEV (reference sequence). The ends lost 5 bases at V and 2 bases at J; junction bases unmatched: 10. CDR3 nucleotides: TGTGCCAGCAGTCCGCTTCAGGGGGCCCTAAACTATGGCTACACCTTC. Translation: CASSPLQGALNYGYTF.

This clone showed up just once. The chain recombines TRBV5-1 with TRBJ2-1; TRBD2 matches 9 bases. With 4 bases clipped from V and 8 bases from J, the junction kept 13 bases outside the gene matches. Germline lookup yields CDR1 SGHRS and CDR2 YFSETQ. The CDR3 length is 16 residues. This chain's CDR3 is CASSVAPGLAGDEQFF. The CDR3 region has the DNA TGCGCCAGCAGCGTAGCACCGGGACTAGCTGGGGATGAGCAGTTCTTC.

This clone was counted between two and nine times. The CDR3 region has the DNA TGCGCCAGCAAATGGCAGGGGGCGGACAATGAGCAGTTCTTC. Translation gives CASKWQGADNEQFF. This chain uses TRBV5-1 with TRBJ2-1, with 8 bases aligning to TRBD1. The CDR3 contains 14 residues. Germline V CDR1 and CDR2: SGHRS, YFSETQ. Trimming at V came to 6 bases and at J to 5 bases, leaving 7 bases not matched to a gene. The variable domain in full, completed from reference TRBV5-1 and TRBJ2-1, reads KAGVTQTPRYLIKTRGQQVTLSCSPISGHRSVSWYQQTPGQGLQFLFEYFSETQRNKGNFPGRFSGRQFSNSRSEMNVSTLELGDSALYLCASKWQGADNEQFFGPGTRLTVL.

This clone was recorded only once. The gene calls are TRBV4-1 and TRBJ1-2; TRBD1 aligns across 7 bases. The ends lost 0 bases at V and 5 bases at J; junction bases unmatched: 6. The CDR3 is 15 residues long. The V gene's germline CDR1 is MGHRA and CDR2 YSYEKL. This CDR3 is CASSQESQTGYGYTF. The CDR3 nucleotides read TGCGCCAGCAGCCAAGAAAGTCAGACAGGGTATGGCTACACCTTC.

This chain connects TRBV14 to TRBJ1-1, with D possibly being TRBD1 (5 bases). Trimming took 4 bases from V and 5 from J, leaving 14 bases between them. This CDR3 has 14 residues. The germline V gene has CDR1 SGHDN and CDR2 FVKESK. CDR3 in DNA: TGTGCCAGCAGCCTAAGGGGAAAGGGGACTGAAGCTTTCTTT. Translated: CASSLRGKGTEAFF.

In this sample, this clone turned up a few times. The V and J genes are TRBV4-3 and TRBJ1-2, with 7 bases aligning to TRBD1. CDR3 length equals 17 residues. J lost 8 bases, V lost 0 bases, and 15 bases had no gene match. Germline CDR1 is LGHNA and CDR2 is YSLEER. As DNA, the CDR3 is TGCGCCAGCAGCCAAGATTGGGGTAGGGGGCGCGTGGAGGGCTACACCTTC. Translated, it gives CASSQDWGRGRVEGYTF.

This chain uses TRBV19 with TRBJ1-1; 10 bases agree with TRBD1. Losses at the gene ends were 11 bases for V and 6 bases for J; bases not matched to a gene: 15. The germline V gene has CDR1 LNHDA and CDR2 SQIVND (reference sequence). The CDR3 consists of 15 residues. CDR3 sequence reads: CAVRDRGGKGAEAFF. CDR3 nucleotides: TGTGCCGTCCGGGACAGGGGAGGTAAGGGTGCTGAAGCTTTCTTT.

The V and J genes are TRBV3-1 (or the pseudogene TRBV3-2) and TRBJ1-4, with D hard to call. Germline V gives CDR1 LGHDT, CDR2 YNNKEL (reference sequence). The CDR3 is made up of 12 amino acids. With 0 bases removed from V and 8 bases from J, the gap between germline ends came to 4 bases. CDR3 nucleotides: TGTGCCAGCAGCCAAGATCTAGAAAAACTGTTTTTT. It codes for CASSQDLEKLFF.

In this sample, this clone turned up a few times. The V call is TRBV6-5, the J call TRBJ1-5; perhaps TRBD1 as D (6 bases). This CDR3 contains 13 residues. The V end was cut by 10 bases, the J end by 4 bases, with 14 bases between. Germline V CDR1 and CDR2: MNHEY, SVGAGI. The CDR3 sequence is CATRDTLNQPQHF. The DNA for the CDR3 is TGTGCCACCCGGGACACCCTAAATCAGCCCCAGCATTTT.

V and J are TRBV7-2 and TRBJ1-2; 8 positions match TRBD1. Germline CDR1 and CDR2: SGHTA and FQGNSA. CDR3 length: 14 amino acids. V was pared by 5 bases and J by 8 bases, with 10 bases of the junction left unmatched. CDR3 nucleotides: TGTGCCAGCAGCCCAGGGGGCTCCCGAAGGGGCTACACCTTC. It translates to CASSPGGSRRGYTF.